The 8 T cell receptor beta chains below were found in one sample sequenced in a study of graft-versus-host responses after intestinal transplantation (dated by TCRdb to the early 2020s). Library preparation was by the immunoSEQ multiplex PCR assay. The immuneACCESS repertoire file appears here via TCRdb, limited to in-frame rearrangements. These files lack a portion of the clones; in checked studies, under half of the deficit traces to unresolved V genes, and the cause of the others is not known. For this sample the table gives about 20,000 clones, of which 86% were detected only once. Jointly, the top ten make up around 8.9% of the sample. The sequencing here drew on PBMCs, taken approximately 220 days after intestinal transplant. Source of these receptors: a human patient who received an intestinal transplant, so some T cells may come from the graft donor.

V gene TRBV4-1 combines with J gene TRBJ2-1; 7 bases agree with TRBD2. Germline V CDR1 and CDR2: MGHRA, YSYEKL. The CDR3 spans 16 residues. Losses at the gene ends were 1 base for V and 7 bases for J; bases not matched to a gene: 10. The CDR3 nucleotides read TGCGCCAGCAGCCAAGGGTGGGGCGGGGGTCTGAATGAGCAGTTCTTC. This gives the protein CASSQGWGGGLNEQFF.

The rearrangement links TRBV11-2 to TRBJ2-7, with 8 bases that match TRBD1. The length of the CDR3 is 16 residues. Trimming cost V 4 bases and J 0 bases; bases outside gene matches: 8. Germline CDR1 is SGHAT and CDR2 is FQNNGV. The CDR3 here is CASSSYGTGYSYEQYF. In nucleotides, the CDR3 is TGTGCCAGCAGCTCCTACGGGACAGGATACTCCTACGAGCAGTACTTC.

The chain employs TRBV7-8 and TRBJ2-7; D is ambiguous. The CDR3 consists of 15 residues. Trimming took off 0 bases at V and 5 bases at J, with 14 bases between the two ends. Germline values: CDR1 SGHVS, CDR2 FQNEAQ. The CDR3 reads CASSLAAGSQNEQYF. CDR3 sequence (DNA): TGTGCCAGCAGCTTAGCGGCCGGGTCACAAAACGAGCAGTACTTC.

This chain joins TRBV5-1 and TRBJ1-4; D uncertain. Germline V lookup: CDR1 SGHRS, CDR2 YFSETQ. V dropped 4 bases and J dropped 8 bases, with 12 bases sitting between them. The CDR3 extends over 13 amino acids. The CDR3 bases are TGCGCCAGCAGCCCCCGGAGTGGAGAAAAACTGTTTTTT. This codes for CASSPRSGEKLFF.

The chain uses TRBV11-2 and TRBJ1-1; 9 nucleotides agree with TRBD1. This CDR3 region has 15 residues. After removal of 4 bases from V and 4 bases from J, the junction contained 7 bases not matched to a gene. Germline CDR1 SGHAT, CDR2 FQNNGV. The CDR3 DNA sequence: TGTGCCAGCAGCTGGACAGGGGTAGTCGGCACTGAAGCTTTCTTT. Translation gives CASSWTGVVGTEAFF.

This chain links TRBV5-6 with TRBJ2-5; tentatively, D is TRBD2 (6 bases). The V gene's germline CDR1 is SGHDT and CDR2 YYEEEE. Trimming pared 0 bases from V and 1 base from J, leaving 13 bases between. The CDR3 covers 16 residues. The CDR3 loop reads CASSLGVLAPQETQYF. In nucleotides, the CDR3 is TGTGCCAGCAGCTTGGGAGTACTAGCTCCCCAAGAGACCCAGTACTTC.

V and J are TRBV19 and TRBJ2-5; no firm D call. Germline CDR1 reads LNHDA; CDR2 reads SQIVND (reference sequence). The V gene lost 1 base and the J gene lost 5 bases, with 14 bases spanning the gap. The CDR3 totals 15 residues. DNA of the CDR3: TGTGCCAGTAGTATAGGTACTCTAGAAGTTGAGACCCAGTACTTC. It is translated as CASSIGTLEVETQYF. The full variable domain, its missing parts supplied by reference TRBV19 and TRBJ2-5, is DGGITQSPKYLFRKEGQNVTLSCEQNLNHDAMYWYRQDPGQGLRLIYYSQIVNDFQKGDIAEGYSVSREKKESFPLTVTSAQKNPTAFYLCASSIGTLEVETQYFGPGTRLLVL.

The chain carries TRBV19 and TRBJ2-5, with D possibly matching TRBD1 (6 bases). TRBJ2-7 explains the end of the DNA better; the J call may be wrong. CDR1 and CDR2 from the germline V gene are LNHDA and SQIVND (reference sequence). The CDR3 covers 11 residues. The CDR3 spells CATHDRYEQYF. The CDR3 bases are TGTGCCACCCATGACAGGTACGAGCAGTACTTC.